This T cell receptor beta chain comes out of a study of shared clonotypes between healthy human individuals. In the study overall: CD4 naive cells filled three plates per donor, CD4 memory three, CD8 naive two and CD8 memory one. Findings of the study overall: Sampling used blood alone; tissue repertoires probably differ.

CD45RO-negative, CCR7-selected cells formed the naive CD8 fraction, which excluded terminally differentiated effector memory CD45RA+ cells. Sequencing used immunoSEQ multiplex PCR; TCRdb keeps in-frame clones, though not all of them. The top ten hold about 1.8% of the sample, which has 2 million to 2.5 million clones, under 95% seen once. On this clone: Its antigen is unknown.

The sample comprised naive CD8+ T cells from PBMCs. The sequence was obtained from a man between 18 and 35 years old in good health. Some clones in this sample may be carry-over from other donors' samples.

For the CDR3, the DNA is TGTGCCAGTACCGAAGGGACTAGCGCATACAATGAGCAGTTCTTC. Protein sequence: CASTEGTSAYNEQFF. The chain combines TRBV19 with TRBJ2-1; TRBD2 agrees at 10 bases. Germline V gene lookup returns CDR1 LNHDA and CDR2 SQIVND (reference sequence). The CDR3 loop spans 15 amino acids. With 7 bases clipped from V and 4 bases from J, the junction kept 7 bases outside the gene matches.